A single sample is the source of the 26 T cell receptor beta chains below, sequenced in a study of blood T cells in healthy people across ages. Then a second PCR, running roughly 7 to 12 cycles, was carried out with a sample-barcoded 5' primer and a J-beta primer mix. TCRdb called the 5' RACE reads again in MiXCR, with one record for every CDR3 protein. Here the sample spans under 1,000,000 distinct CDR3 sequences, around 45% being singletons. Sequencing input: blood. Every receptor here comes from a man at least 80 years old in good health.

The chain uses TRBV6-5 and TRBJ2-7; D is ambiguous. Germline V gene lookup returns CDR1 MNHEY and CDR2 SVGAGI. Trimming left V 2 bases short and J 2 bases short, with 13 bases between. The CDR3 sequence is 15 residues long. CDR3 DNA sequence: TGTGCCAGCAGTTACACAAGGGTGGGGACCTACGAGCAGTACTTC. Translated: CASSYTRVGTYEQYF.

The rearrangement joins TRBV20-1 to TRBJ2-3; D is perhaps TRBD1 (5 bases). The length of the CDR3 is 15 residues. CDR1 and CDR2 from the germline V gene are DFQATT and SNEGSKA (reference sequence). Trimming shortened V by 1 base and J by 3 bases, and 14 bases separated the two germline ends. The CDR3 nucleotides are TGCAGTGCTAGAGTCGCGGCAGGGTGGACAGATACGCAGTATTTT. Protein sequence: CSARVAAGWTDTQYF.

This rearrangement joins TRBV9 to TRBJ1-6; TRBD1 matches at 7 bases. Germline lookup yields CDR1 SGDLS and CDR2 YYNGEE. The CDR3 runs 14 residues. The V and J ends lost 3 bases and 9 bases, in that order; junction bases with no gene match: 6. This CDR3 is CASSEQGFSSPLHF. The CDR3 bases are TGTGCCAGCAGCGAACAGGGGTTCTCTTCACCCCTCCACTTT.

The sample holds a few counts of this clonotype. This chain joins TRBV6-5 and TRBJ1-3; no clear D. The germline V and J ends were trimmed by 4 bases and 7 bases, with 11 bases remaining between them. CDR3 length: 13 residues. Germline CDR1 and CDR2: MNHEY and SVGAGI. For the CDR3, the DNA is TGTGCCAGCAGTTCCCCGGAGAGGAACACCATATATTTT. Encoded protein: CASSSPERNTIYF.

This clonotype was counted a few times. The rearrangement joins TRBV15 to TRBJ2-3; D is perhaps TRBD1 (6 bases). Germline V gene lookup returns CDR1 LNHNV and CDR2 YYDKDF (reference sequence). This CDR3 region has 15 residues. Trimming took 3 bases from V and 2 from J, leaving 12 bases between them. The CDR3 DNA reads as TGTGCCACCAGCAGGACAGGAGAAACCACAGATACGCAGTATTTT. Protein product: CATSRTGETTDTQYF.

The rearrangement links TRBV7-9 to TRBJ2-5; D is ambiguous. The CDR3 is 12 residues long. CDR1 and CDR2 (germline): SEHNR, FQNEAQ (reference sequence). Trimming took 4 bases from V and 5 from J, leaving 8 bases between them. CDR3 in amino acids: CASSSHSETQYF. As DNA, the CDR3 is TGTGCCAGCAGCTCACATAGTGAGACCCAGTACTTC.

The rearrangement links TRBV7-6 to TRBJ2-5, with 9 nucleotides matching TRBD2. Germline V lookup: CDR1 SGHVS, CDR2 FNYEAQ. V lost 1 base, J lost 3 bases, and 6 bases stayed unmatched. There are 16 residues in the CDR3. CDR3 DNA sequence: TGTGCCAGCAGCTTAGGGTTGGCTAGCGGGAAAGAGACCCAGTACTTC. Amino acid sequence: CASSLGLASGKETQYF.

The rearrangement links TRBV28 to TRBJ2-1; the match to TRBD1 covers 9 bases. Germline values: CDR1 MDHEN, CDR2 SYDVKM. The CDR3 runs 16 residues. V dropped 3 bases and J dropped 3; count of bases not matched to a gene: 6. The CDR3 protein is CASSFPGQGSYNEQFF. DNA of the CDR3: TGTGCCAGCAGTTTCCCGGGACAGGGAAGCTACAATGAGCAGTTCTTC. Based on the CDR3 plus reference TRBV28 and TRBJ2-1, the full variable domain is DVKVTQSSRYLVKRTGEKVFLECVQDMDHENMFWYRQDPGLGLRLIYFSYDVKMKEKGDIPEGYSVSREKKERFSLILESASTNQTSMYLCASSFPGQGSYNEQFFGPGTRLTVL.

The chain links TRBV15 to TRBJ2-7; D tentatively fits TRBD1 or TRBD2 (6 bases each). The CDR3 runs 16 residues. CDR1 is LNHNV and CDR2 is YYDKDF in the germline V gene (reference sequence). V was trimmed by 5 bases and J by 0 bases, leaving 17 bases between them. The CDR3 region is CATSATWEDSSYEQYF. CDR3 in DNA: TGTGCCACCAGCGCAACGTGGGAGGACAGCTCCTACGAGCAGTACTTC.

This clonotype was seen a few times. The chain employs TRBV29-1 and TRBJ2-3; TRBD2 matches 8 bases. From germline, CDR1 is SQVTM and CDR2 ANQGSEA. The CDR3 runs 14 residues. V was pared by 8 bases and J by 3 bases, with 10 bases of the junction left unmatched. The CDR3 nucleotides read TGCAGCAGCCCGGCGGGGGGATCGACAGATACGCAGTATTTT. Protein sequence: CSSPAGGSTDTQYF.

This clonotype has only a few counts. This chain uses TRBV7-2 with TRBJ2-3; perhaps TRBD2 as D (6 bases). The CDR3 extends over 17 amino acids. V lost 2 bases and J 1 base, leaving 16 bases between the germline ends. Germline assignment: CDR1 SGHTA and CDR2 FQGNSA. CDR3 sequence reads: CASSLTLTGTRTDTQYF. The DNA for the CDR3 is TGTGCCAGCAGCTTAACACTAACCGGGACTCGCACAGATACGCAGTATTTT.

Worth noting for this clonotype: A much more abundant neighbour one base away suggests this may be a read error. The rearrangement uses TRBV4-2 and TRBJ1-5; the D is unclear. The ends were cut back, 4 bases at V and 7 bases at J, with 11 bases in the middle. Per the germline V gene, CDR1 is LGHNA and CDR2 is YNFKEQ. This CDR3 has 13 amino acids. The CDR3 loop is CASSRTVRQPQHF. CDR3 DNA: TGTGCCAGCAGCCGGACGGTTCGACAGCCCCAGCATTTT.

The rearrangement uses TRBV20-1 and TRBJ2-1; 10 nucleotides agree with TRBD2. CDR1 and CDR2 (germline): DFQATT, SNEGSKA (reference sequence). V shed 4 bases, J shed 11 bases, and the junction held 11 bases outside the gene matches. The CDR3 is 14 residues long. CDR3 in DNA: TGCAGTGCTACGCCCGCACTAGCGGGGAATAAGCAGTTCTTC. Residues: CSATPALAGNKQFF.

CDR3 in amino acids: CASRSGLAIATQYF. The CDR3 bases are TGTGCCAGCAGATCAGGACTAGCTATTGCGACCCAGTACTTC. The chain couples TRBV12-3 or TRBV12-4 to TRBJ2-5; 8 positions agree with TRBD2. The J segment lost 7 bases and the V segment lost 6 bases, leaving 10 bases of the junction unmatched. The CDR3 spans 14 residues.

This chain connects TRBV7-3 to TRBJ2-1; unclear D gene. Between the trimmed V and J ends, which lost 5 bases and 10 bases, there was a span of 12 bases. Germline V gene data show CDR1 as SGHTA and CDR2 as FQGTGA. The CDR3 runs to 12 residues. CDR3 nucleotides: TGTGCCAGCAGCGCCAACCCGGAGGAGCAGTTCTTC. This gives the protein CASSANPEEQFF.

This clonotype was picked up many times. The rearrangement joins TRBV30 to TRBJ2-1; TRBD2 agrees at 7 bases. This CDR3 region has 16 residues. Germline loops: CDR1 GTSNPN, CDR2 SVGIG (reference sequence). The junction had 5 bases not matched to a gene; V was cut back by 0 bases and J by 0 bases. The CDR3 here is CAWSVMAGVSYNEQFF. The CDR3 DNA sequence: TGTGCCTGGAGTGTAATGGCGGGAGTCTCCTACAATGAGCAGTTCTTC.

This clonotype came up a few times. This chain's CDR3 is CASSAAGGYNEQYF. The CDR3 bases are TGTGCCAGCAGCGCAGCGGGAGGCTACAATGAGCAGTACTTC. The chain combines TRBV9 with TRBJ2-1; TRBD2 agrees at 9 bases. The DNA matches TRBJ2-7 better at its end, which makes the J call doubtful. Looked up from germline, CDR1 is SGDLS and CDR2 is YYNGEE. The CDR3 is 14 amino acids.

This chain uses TRBV5-1 with TRBJ2-5; D may correspond to TRBD1 or TRBD2 (6 bases each). V gave up 1 base and J gave up 11 bases, with 18 bases separating them. The CDR3 totals 14 residues. From germline, CDR1 is SGHRS and CDR2 YFSETQ. CDR3 nucleotide sequence: TGCGCCAGCAGCTTGACAGGGAAGGAGGGCGGGCAGTACTTC. Protein: CASSLTGKEGGQYF.

This clonotype was detected only a few times. The genes are TRBV15 and TRBJ1-5; D gene ambiguous. The ends were cut back, 0 bases at V and 2 bases at J, with 8 bases in the middle. The CDR3 is made up of 15 amino acids. The germline gives CDR1 LNHNV, CDR2 YYDKDF (reference sequence). CDR3 nucleotide sequence: TGTGCCACCAGCAGAGATCTGGTAGGCAATCAGCCCCAGCATTTT. It yields the protein CATSRDLVGNQPQHF.

This clonotype was recorded at least ten times. V gene TRBV11-3 combines with J gene TRBJ2-7; 7 bases agree with TRBD2. CDR3 size: 18 residues. V trimming: 4 bases; J trimming: 3 bases; junction bases outside the gene matches: 18. The germline V gene encodes CDR1 SGHNT and CDR2 YENEEA. CDR3 DNA sequence: TGTGCCAGCAGCTCCCGGGGAGGGGACCTAGTTAACCACTACGAGCAGTACTTC. Translating gives CASSSRGGDLVNHYEQYF. The full variable domain, with the rest looked up from reference TRBV11-3 and TRBJ2-7, is EAGVVQSPRYKIIEKKQPVAFWCNPISGHNTLYWYLQNLGQGPELLIRYENEEAVDDSQLPKDRFSAERLKGVDSTLKIQPAELGDSAVYLCASSSRGGDLVNHYEQYFGPGTRLTVT.

The rearrangement links TRBV20-1 to TRBJ2-1; 16 bases fit TRBD2. Losses at the gene ends were 6 bases for V and 6 bases for J; bases not matched to a gene: 5. The germline V gene has CDR1 DFQATT and CDR2 SNEGSKA (reference sequence). CDR3 size: 15 residues. DNA for the CDR3: TGCAGTGCCTTGGGACTAGCGGGAGGGCGCAATGAGCAGTTCTTC. As protein: CSALGLAGGRNEQFF.

The chain uses TRBV24-1 and TRBJ2-7; 7 bases agree with TRBD1. V shed 2 bases and J 3 bases; nucleotides not matched to a gene: 6. The CDR3 contains 15 residues. CDR1 and CDR2 from the germline V gene are KGHDR and SFDVKD. This chain's CDR3 is CATSDSRQGGYEQYF. CDR3 DNA sequence: TGTGCCACCAGTGATTCAAGACAGGGTGGCTACGAGCAGTACTTC.

This clonotype was seen at least ten times. This chain connects TRBV7-2 to TRBJ2-1, with 8 bases matching TRBD2. CDR3 size: 13 residues. V gave up 3 bases and J gave up 8 bases; unmatched junction bases: 3. Germline CDR1 SGHTA, CDR2 FQGNSA. CDR3 residues: CASSLNGGDEQFF. The CDR3 nucleotides read TGTGCCAGCAGCTTGAACGGGGGGGATGAGCAGTTCTTC.

The V call is TRBV5-1, the J call TRBJ1-5; D call uncertain. V gave up 5 bases and J gave up 1 base, with 10 bases separating them. Per the germline V gene, CDR1 is SGHRS and CDR2 is YFSETQ. The CDR3 has 14 residues. The CDR3 DNA follows: TGCGCCAGCAGACTAGACATAAGCAATCAGCCCCAGCATTTT. This gives the protein CASRLDISNQPQHF. The variable domain in full, completed from reference TRBV5-1 and TRBJ1-5, reads KAGVTQTPRYLIKTRGQQVTLSCSPISGHRSVSWYQQTPGQGLQFLFEYFSETQRNKGNFPGRFSGRQFSNSRSEMNVSTLELGDSALYLCASRLDISNQPQHFGDGTRLSIL.

This clonotype was counted at least ten times. This chain joins TRBV9 and TRBJ2-7; D may match TRBD1 or TRBD2 (6 bases each). The CDR3 has 14 amino acids. Per germline, CDR1 SGDLS and CDR2 YYNGEE. The V gene lost 0 bases and the J gene lost 7 bases, with 14 bases spanning the gap. CDR3 sequence: CASSVGGGREEQYF. The CDR3 DNA follows: TGTGCCAGCAGCGTAGGAGGGGGACGGGAGGAGCAGTACTTC. The whole variable domain, remainder taken from reference TRBV9 and TRBJ2-7, is DSGVTQTPKHLITATGQRVTLRCSPRSGDLSVYWYQQSLDQGLQFLIQYYNGEERAKGNILERFSAQQFPDLHSELNLSSLELGDSALYFCASSVGGGREEQYFGPGTRLTVT.

The chain couples TRBV12-3 or TRBV12-4 to TRBJ1-6, with D uncertain. The V end was cut by 7 bases, the J end by 8 bases, with 12 bases between. The CDR3 has 13 amino acids. The CDR3 sequence is CASTLQPHSPLHF. In nucleotides, the CDR3 is TGTGCCAGCACCCTCCAGCCCCATTCACCCCTCCACTTT.